A selection of T cell receptor beta chains follows, all from one sample in a study of cytomegalovirus exposure and HLA in healthy donors. Profiling relied on immunoSEQ multiplex PCR, and the TCRdb table lists in-frame clones only, not all of them. The repertoire holds some 87,000 clones, over 70% seen once, with under 7.5% in the top ten. Sequencing was done on a sample of PBMCs. Receptors originate from a man aged 50-60 years in good health and CMV-seropositive. Each CDR3 is given with its conserved first and last residue. D genes are given only for firm matches. The size entry is marked missing in some rows and otherwise reads once, few, many or a size class.

>TRBJ1-2|TRBD1|TRBV6-5|NA
TGTGCCAGCAGACCGCTTACAGGGGCGGGTGGCTACACCTTC
CASRPLTGAGGYTF
>TRBJ2-3|NA|TRBV6-1|NA
TGTGCCAGCAGTCCGCCTAGAGCCACAGATACGCAGTATTTT
CASSPPRATDTQYF
>TRBJ1-1|NA|TRBV6-5|NA
TGTGCCAGCAGTTCGACTTCACCTGAAAAAGCTTTCTTT
CASSSTSPEKAFF
>TRBJ2-3|TRBD1|TRBV2|NA
TGTGCCAGCAGGATCGACAGGGGGAGCACAGATACGCAGTATTTT
CASRIDRGSTDTQYF
>TRBJ1-5|TRBD1|TRBV29-1|few
TGCAGCGCGACGACAGGGACCAGTTATAGCAATCAGCCCCAGCATTTT
CSATTGTSYSNQPQHF
>TRBJ1-5|NA|TRBV11-2|few
TGTGCCAGCAGCTTAGGTTCGGGGACAAATCAGCCCCAGCATTTT
CASSLGSGTNQPQHF
>TRBJ2-7|TRBD1|TRBV7-2|NA
TGTGCCAGCGGAAGGACAGGGGCCTACGAGCAGTACTTC
CASGRTGAYEQYF
>TRBJ2-7|TRBD2|TRBV5-4|NA
TGTGCCAGCAGCCTTAGCGGGATTGATTCCTACGAGCAGTACTTC
CASSLSGIDSYEQYF
>TRBJ1-6|TRBD1|TRBV15|NA
TGTGCCACCAGCCTGGGACAGCTTAATTCACCCCTCCACTTT
CATSLGQLNSPLHF
>TRBJ2-1|NA|TRBV30|NA
TGTGCCTGGAGCGAAGGACTCCCTCCCTACAATGAGCAGTTCTTC
CAWSEGLPPYNEQFF
>TRBJ1-4|TRBD1|TRBV9|once
TGTGCCAGCAGCGTCGGGTTAACGACAGGGCTCTTTATTTTGGGGGTCGGGTCTAAACTGTTTTTT
CASSVGLTTGLFILGVGSKLFF
>TRBJ2-5|TRBD2|TRBV11-1|NA
TGTGCCAGCAGCTTATGGCGAGGCGGGGGTGAGACCCAGTACTTC
CASSLWRGGGETQYF
>TRBJ2-3|TRBD2|TRBV10-3|NA
TGTGCCATCAGGCCACTAGCGGGGGGCACAGATACGCAGTATTTT
CAIRPLAGGTDTQYF
>TRBJ1-6|NA|TRBV28|NA
TGTGCCAGCGAGTGGGGCACCTATAATTCACCCCTCCCCTTT
CASEWGTYNSPLPF
>TRBJ2-7|NA|TRBV5-1|NA
TGCGCCAGCAGTAGGCAGGAGGGCGAGCAGTACTTC
CASSRQEGEQYF
>TRBJ2-3|TRBD2|TRBV5-1|medium-sized
TGCGCCAGCAGCAGTGCGGGGGGGCGATCGAGAGATACGCAGTATTTT
CASSSAGGRSRDTQYF
>TRBJ1-2|NA|TRBV30|NA
TGTGCCTGGAGTGAAGGCGAGCACTATAACTATGGCTACACCTTC
CAWSEGEHYNYGYTF
>TRBJ2-1|TRBD2|TRBV7-9|NA
TGTTCCAGCAGCTTTAGCGGGGGGAATGTTAATGAGCAGTTCTTC
CSSSFSGGNVNEQFF
>TRBJ1-5|TRBD1|TRBV7-2|NA
TGTGCCAGCAGCCCGTCGGGACAGTACAATCAGCCCCAGCATTTT
CASSPSGQYNQPQHF
>TRBJ2-1|TRBD2|TRBV4-3|NA
TGCGCCAGCAGCCCATATACTAGCGGGGGGGCCCCCTACAATGAGCAGTTCTTC
CASSPYTSGGAPYNEQFF
>TRBJ1-5|NA|TRBV10-2|few
TGCGCCAGCAGCCCAACTCGAGGGAATCAGCCCCAGAATTTT
CASSPTRGNQPQNF
>TRBJ1-2|NA|TRBV1|NA
TGCACCAGCAGCCAAGCCTACCTGAGTGGCTACACCTTC
CTSSQAYLSGYTF
>TRBJ1-3|TRBD1|TRBV10-1|NA
TGCGCCCGAACAGGGGGCTCTGGAAACACCATATATTTT
CARTGGSGNTIYF
>TRBJ1-5|TRBD1|TRBV27|once
TGTGCCAGCAGTTTGGTGGGACAGGGTATTCAGCCCCAGCATTTT
CASSLVGQGIQPQHF
>TRBJ1-5|NA|TRBV7-2|few
TGTGCCAGCAGCTTAACGGCACCTAGGTTGAATCAGCCCCAGCATTTT
CASSLTAPRLNQPQHF
>TRBJ1-2|NA|TRBV6-4|NA
TGTGCCAGCAGTTCCCATAGGGGGGACTATGGCTACCCCTTC
CASSSHRGDYGYPF
>TRBJ1-5|TRBD1|TRBV7-9|NA
TGTGCCAGCAGCTTAGATACAGGGGGGTCCCAGCATTTT
CASSLDTGGSQHF
>TRBJ1-5|TRBD1|TRBV7-2|NA
TGTGCCAGCAGCTTAGCGTCAGGGGGCGGTCAGCCCCAGCATTTT
CASSLASGGGQPQHF
>TRBJ1-4|NA|TRBV4-2|NA
TGTGCCAGCAGCCTAATCGGAGGGGATGAAAAACTGTTTTTT
CASSLIGGDEKLFF